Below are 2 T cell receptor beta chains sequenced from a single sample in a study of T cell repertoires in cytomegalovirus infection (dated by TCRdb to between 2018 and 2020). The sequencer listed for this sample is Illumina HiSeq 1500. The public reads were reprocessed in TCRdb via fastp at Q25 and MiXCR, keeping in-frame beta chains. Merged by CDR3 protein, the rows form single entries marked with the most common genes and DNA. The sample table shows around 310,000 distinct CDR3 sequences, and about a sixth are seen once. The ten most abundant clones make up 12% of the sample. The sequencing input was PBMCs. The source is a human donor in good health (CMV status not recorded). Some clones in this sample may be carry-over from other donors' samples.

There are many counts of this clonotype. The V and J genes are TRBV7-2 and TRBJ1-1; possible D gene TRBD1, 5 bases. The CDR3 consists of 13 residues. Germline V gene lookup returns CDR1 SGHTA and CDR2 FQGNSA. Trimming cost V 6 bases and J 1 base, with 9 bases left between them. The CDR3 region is CASSRQQNTEAFF. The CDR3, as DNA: TGTGCCAGCAGTCGACAGCAGAACACTGAAGCTTTCTTT.

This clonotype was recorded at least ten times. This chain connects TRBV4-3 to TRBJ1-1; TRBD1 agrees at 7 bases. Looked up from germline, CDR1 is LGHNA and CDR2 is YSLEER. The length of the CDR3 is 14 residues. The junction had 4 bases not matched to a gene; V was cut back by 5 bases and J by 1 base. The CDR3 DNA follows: TGCGCCAGCAGCATACAGGGGTCGAACACTGAAGCTTTCTTT. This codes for CASSIQGSNTEAFF.